The clone carrying this T cell receptor (beta chain) appeared a few times. Its specificity is unknown. Treatment indicated: roughly 11-day PBMC culture with coronavirus spike peptide pools or control peptides (ViraFEST assay). Oncomine TCR Beta short-read sequencing was applied to DNA from cultured CD4+ T cells. TCRdb processed the PCR reads anew with MiXCR; each CDR3 protein has one entry. The table has under 20,000 distinct CDR3 sequences, under 60% seen once. The source of the sample is a study of vaccination and CD4 T cells after COVID-19. About the research overall: In culture, cells were exposed to overlapping spike peptides from SARS-CoV-2, HCoV-NL63, HCoV-OC43 and HCoV-229E.

CDR1 GTSNPN and CDR2 SVGIG come from the germline V gene (reference sequence). Trimming left V 5 bases short and J 5 bases short, with 4 bases between. The CDR3 has 11 amino acids. The chain links TRBV30 to TRBJ1-6, with D uncertain. The specimen comprised CD4+ T cells from blood, cultured in vitro, sampled before SARS-CoV-2 vaccination. This TCR derives from a human donor who had recovered from COVID-19. For the CDR3, the DNA is TGTGCCTGGGAGAATAATTCACCCCTCCACTTT. This sequence encodes CAWENNSPLHF.